A selection of T cell receptor beta chains follows, all from one sample in a study of blood T cell repertoires in COVID-19. The protocol was immunoSEQ multiplex PCR, while the TCRdb copy is restricted to in-frame clones and leaves out a portion. The sample lists roughly 130,000 clones, around 79% occurring once. Source material: peripheral blood. These receptors all come from a woman in her 70s with COVID-19, enrolled during active disease. Each CDR3 is given with its conserved first and last residue. Fields, in order: J gene, clone size, V gene, D gene, CDR3 protein, CDR3 DNA. A D gene is named only where the DNA matches it firmly. Clone size is shown for a subset of rows, as once, few, many or a class of expanded clone.

>TRBJ1-5|few|TRBV6-5|-
CASSLQGNQPQHF
TGTGCCAGCAGTCTACAGGGCAATCAGCCCCAGCATTTT
>TRBJ2-5|-|TRBV5-1|TRBD1
CASSLGVGQGDRETQYF
TGCGCCAGCAGCTTAGGCGTTGGGCAGGGGGATAGGGAGACCCAGTACTTC
>TRBJ1-4|-|TRBV4-3|TRBD1
CASSQGVAEKLFF
TGCGCCAGCTCACAGGGGGTGGCCGAAAAACTGTTTTTT
>TRBJ1-2|-|TRBV30|-
CAWSVRRGATNYGYTF
TGTGCCTGGAGTGTCCGGAGGGGCGCGACTAACTATGGCTACACCTTC
>TRBJ1-5|-|TRBV4-3|-
CASSPETDSANQPQHF
TGCGCCAGCAGCCCCGAGACAGACTCAGCAAATCAGCCCCAGCATTTT
>TRBJ1-6|few|TRBV18|-
CASSPLPDKNNSPLHF
TGTGCCAGCTCACCACTTCCGGACAAAAATAATTCACCCCTCCACTTT
>TRBJ1-1|-|TRBV7-2|TRBD1
CASTYQDRGLGTEAFF
TGTGCCAGCACCTACCAGGACAGGGGGCTTGGGACTGAAGCTTTCTTT
>TRBJ2-2|few|TRBV4-3|-
CASSQETPSTGELFF
TGCGCCAGCAGCCAGGAGACTCCTTCGACCGGGGAGCTGTTTTTT
>TRBJ2-3|-|TRBV11-3|TRBD1
CASSSQGQADTQYF
TGTGCCAGCAGCTCCCAAGGACAGGCAGATACGCAGTATTTT
>TRBJ1-1|-|TRBV15|-
CATSRDGQENTEAFF
TGTGCCACCAGCAGAGATGGGCAAGAGAACACTGAAGCTTTCTTT
>TRBJ2-3|-|TRBV12-3/TRBV12-4|-
CASSLTADTQYF
TGTGCCAGCAGTTTGACTGCAGATACGCAGTATTTT
>TRBJ2-2|once|TRBV4-3|TRBD2
CASSQPRLAGGDTGELFF
TGCGCCAGCAGCCAACCACGACTAGCGGGGGGCGACACCGGGGAGCTGTTTTTT
>TRBJ2-7|-|TRBV29-1|-
CSVLYRVGYEQYF
TGCAGCGTCCTGTACAGGGTAGGATACGAGCAGTACTTC
>TRBJ2-2|-|TRBV9|-
CASTKVARTANTGELFF
TGTGCCAGCACCAAGGTAGCGAGGACAGCCAACACCGGGGAGCTGTTTTTT
>TRBJ2-5|-|TRBV10-3|-
CAISDGLQETQYF
TGTGCCATCAGTGACGGACTACAAGAGACCCAGTACTTC
>TRBJ2-2|-|TRBV6-5|-
CALRAGRSPTGELFF
TGTGCCCTCCGGGCAGGGCGCTCCCCCACCGGGGAGCTGTTTTTT
>TRBJ2-1|-|TRBV30|-
CAWRRSGLYNEQFF
TGTGCCTGGAGACGGAGCGGACTCTACAATGAGCAGTTCTTC
>TRBJ1-2|-|TRBV5-4|-
CASSLGLHQGSYGYTF
TGTGCCAGCAGCTTGGGGCTTCACCAGGGCTCCTATGGCTACACCTTC
>TRBJ1-4|-|TRBV9|-
CASSPGGGGAEKLFF
TGTGCCAGCAGCCCCGGGGGAGGGGGGGCTGAAAAACTGTTTTTT
>TRBJ2-7|few|TRBV28|TRBD2
CASSFTGGSYEQYF
TGTGCCAGCAGTTTTACGGGGGGTTCGTACGAGCAGTACTTC
>TRBJ1-2|-|TRBV12-3/TRBV12-4|-
CASSTTANYGYTF
TGTGCCAGCAGCACCACAGCTAACTATGGCTACACCTTC
>TRBJ1-2|few|TRBV19|-
CASTGGYTNYGYTF
TGTGCCAGTACTGGCGGGTATACTAACTATGGCTACACCTTC
>TRBJ2-2|-|TRBV14|-
CASSQGGSANTGELFF
TGTGCCAGCAGCCAAGGTGGGAGTGCGAACACCGGGGAGCTGTTTTTT
>TRBJ1-2|once|TRBV18|-
CASSGGNYGYTF
TGTGCCAGCTCTGGAGGGAACTATGGCTACACCTTC
>TRBJ1-2|-|TRBV3-1/TRBV3-2|-
CASSQGRGQINYGYTF
TGTGCCAGCAGCCAAGGGAGAGGGCAGATTAACTATGGCTACACCTTC
>TRBJ1-6|-|TRBV29-1|TRBD1
CSVTTGTDNSPLHF
TGCAGCGTTACGACAGGGACGGATAATTCACCCCTCCACTTT
>TRBJ2-3|-|TRBV12-3/TRBV12-4|-
CASLSRGADTQYF
TGTGCCAGCCTTAGCCGGGGGGCGGATACGCAGTATTTT
>TRBJ2-1|-|TRBV10-3|TRBD2
CAISGGLADNEQFF
TGTGCCATCAGTGGGGGACTAGCGGACAATGAGCAGTTCTTC
>TRBJ2-3|once|TRBV30|TRBD1
CAWSVLDRVSDTQYF
TGTGCCTGGAGTGTACTGGACAGGGTTTCAGATACGCAGTATTTT
>TRBJ2-2|-|TRBV5-1|-
CASSSGTFNTGELFF
TGCGCCAGCAGTTCCGGGACATTTAACACCGGGGAGCTGTTTTTT
>TRBJ1-1|-|TRBV7-9|-
CASSLVGGNTEAFF
TGTGCCAGCAGCTTAGTGGGGGGTAACACTGAAGCTTTCTTT
>TRBJ1-3|-|TRBV2|-
CASRAGVGNTIYF
TGTGCCAGCCGGGCAGGGGTGGGAAACACCATATATTTT
>TRBJ2-7|-|TRBV14|-
CASSQQGFAYEQYF
TGTGCCAGCAGCCAACAGGGATTTGCCTACGAGCAGTACTTC
>TRBJ1-3|few|TRBV15|TRBD1
CATSDRASGNTIYF
TGTGCCACTAGCGACAGGGCCTCTGGAAACACCATATATTTT
>TRBJ2-2|-|TRBV27|-
CATQGRGGYSNTGELFF
TGTGCCACCCAAGGGAGGGGGGGCTACTCAAACACCGGGGAGCTGTTTTTT
>TRBJ1-2|-|TRBV19|-
CASSPRAGDSYYGYTF
TGTGCCAGTTCACCCAGGGCGGGGGACTCCTACTATGGCTACACCTTC
>TRBJ1-4|many|TRBV15|-
CATSRDSPSEKLFF
TGTGCCACCAGCAGAGATTCCCCCAGTGAAAAACTGTTTTTT
>TRBJ1-6|-|TRBV7-2|TRBD1
CASSFGTGTYSPLHF
TGTGCCAGCAGCTTTGGGACAGGGACATATTCACCCCTCCACTTT
>TRBJ1-5|-|TRBV5-5|-
CASSLAPGDLSINQPQHF
TGTGCCAGCAGCTTGGCCCCGGGTGATTTATCGATCAATCAGCCCCAGCATTTT
>TRBJ2-1|-|TRBV27|TRBD2
CASTGTPGRGGYNEQFF
TGTGCCAGCACCGGAACCCCGGGGCGGGGGGGTTACAATGAGCAGTTCTTC
>TRBJ1-1|-|TRBV6-1|-
CASSEIGGLYTEAFF
TGTGCCAGCAGTGAAATCGGGGGACTCTACACTGAAGCTTTCTTT
>TRBJ2-7|-|TRBV3-1/TRBV3-2|TRBD1
CASSRRDRAEEQYF
TGTGCCAGCAGCCGCCGGGACAGGGCTGAAGAGCAGTACTTC
>TRBJ1-5|few|TRBV7-2|-
CASSLDPGSQPQHF
TGTGCCAGCAGCTTAGACCCAGGGTCCCAGCCCCAGCATTTT
>TRBJ1-1|-|TRBV7-8|-
CASSVQENTEAFF
TGTGCCAGCAGCGTACAGGAGAACACTGAAGCTTTCTTT
>TRBJ2-7|few|TRBV4-3|TRBD2
CASSQLAGGPTEQYF
TGCGCCAGCAGCCAACTAGCGGGGGGGCCAACCGAGCAGTACTTC
>TRBJ1-4|few|TRBV28|TRBD1
CASTDRGLGKLFF
TGTGCCAGCACGGACAGGGGGCTGGGAAAACTGTTTTTT
>TRBJ1-2|-|TRBV28|TRBD1
CASSSPTGMEGYTF
TGTGCCAGCAGTTCACCGACAGGGATGGAGGGCTACACCTTC
>TRBJ2-3|-|TRBV7-8|TRBD2
CASSLGLAGPTDTQYF
TGTGCCAGCAGCTTAGGACTAGCGGGGCCCACAGATACGCAGTATTTT
>TRBJ2-6|-|TRBV21-1|-
CASSKAGQSSGANVLTF
TGTGCCAGCAGCAAAGCGGGACAGAGCTCTGGGGCCAACGTCCTGACTTTC
>TRBJ1-6|-|TRBV7-2|-
CASSSNLPSTGALHF
TGTGCCAGCAGCTCGAACCTCCCCTCAACAGGCGCCCTCCACTTT
>TRBJ1-2|-|TRBV3-1/TRBV3-2|-
CASSQVGGLMRGYTF
TGTGCCAGCAGCCAAGTCGGGGGACTTATGCGGGGCTACACCTTC
>TRBJ2-1|-|TRBV20-1|-
CSAEPKGEQFF
TGCAGTGCTGAGCCTAAGGGGGAGCAGTTCTTC
>TRBJ2-1|-|TRBV24-1|TRBD2
CATSDPKTSGHRPSYNEQFF
TGTGCCACCAGTGACCCTAAGACTAGCGGTCACCGTCCATCCTACAATGAGCAGTTCTTC
>TRBJ1-1|-|TRBV6-5|TRBD1
CASTRDSSNTEAFF
TGTGCCAGCACAAGGGACAGTTCGAACACTGAAGCTTTCTTT